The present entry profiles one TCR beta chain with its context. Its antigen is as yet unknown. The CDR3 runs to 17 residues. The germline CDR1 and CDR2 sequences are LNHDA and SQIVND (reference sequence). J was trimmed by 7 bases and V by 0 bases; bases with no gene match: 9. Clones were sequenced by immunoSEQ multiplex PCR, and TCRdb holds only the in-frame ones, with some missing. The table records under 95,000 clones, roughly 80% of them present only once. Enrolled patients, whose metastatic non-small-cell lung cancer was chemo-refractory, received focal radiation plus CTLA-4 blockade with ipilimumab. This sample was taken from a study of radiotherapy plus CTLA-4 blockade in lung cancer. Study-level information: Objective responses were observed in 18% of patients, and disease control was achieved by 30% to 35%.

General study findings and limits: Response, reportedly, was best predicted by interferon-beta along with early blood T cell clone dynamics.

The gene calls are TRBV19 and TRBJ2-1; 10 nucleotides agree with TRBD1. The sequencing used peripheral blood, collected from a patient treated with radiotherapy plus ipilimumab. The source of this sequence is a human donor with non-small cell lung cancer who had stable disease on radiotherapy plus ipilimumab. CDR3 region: CASSIDLWTGGTNEQFF. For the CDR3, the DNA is TGTGCCAGTAGTATAGATCTATGGACAGGGGGGACTAATGAGCAGTTCTTC.